A single TCR beta chain is shown here with its context. The antigen it recognizes is unknown. Base quality data are lacking; no much larger clone is found one base away. This record comes from a study of T cell responses to AZD1222 COVID-19 vaccine (dated by TCRdb to about 2021). Looking at the study overall: Because spike-specific TCR depth and breadth did not differ between the two schedules, AZD1222 recipients who got a second dose at roughly 4 weeks were pooled with those who got a second dose at roughly 12 weeks. A total of approximately 250 trial participants underwent TCR sequencing, of whom 207 had received two doses of AZD1222 and approximately 25 had received two doses of the MenACWY control vaccine. Enrollment into the trials was organized by age into subgroups of 18-55, 56-69 and 70-plus years, and those subgroups contained about 160, 30 and 59 TCR-sequenced participants, respectively. The study at large found these results: Because no samples from the day 14 peak response were available, repertoires could be characterized only after the peak T cell response. The 56-69-year group was small, and its depth increase did not reach significance, likely because of low power. Vaccine-associated CD4 TCRs spanned the whole spike protein, with dominant responses in regions 160-218 and 743-854. Nearly half of unique spike-specific TCRs reportedly recognized epitopes outside regions mutated in the B.1.351 and B.1.1.7 variants. After two AZD1222 doses, both the breadth and the depth of spike-specific TCRs were significantly higher than at day 0 and than in MenACWY recipients. Participants were mostly white British, with more females than males. The authors suggested clonal diversity may have been underestimated. Conclusions about previously exposed vaccinees are limited, since just a handful of AZD1222 recipients were seropositive for SARS-CoV-2 at baseline.

The CDR3 regions of human TCRbeta chains were analyzed by immunosequencing. From the authors' description of their analysis: Repertoire TCRs were checked for matches against a reference library of SARS-CoV-2-specific TCRs that had been generated using the MIRA antigen-specificity platform. Breadth meant the fraction of unique TCRs that were SARS-CoV-2-associated, whereas depth meant the fraction of total T cells that were SARS-CoV-2-associated. Using the MIRA data, each spike-specific TCR was mapped to the spike region that the TCR reacts to and placed in a CD4 or CD8 class. Log10-transformed breadth and depth values were compared by one-way ANOVA with Sidak's multiple comparisons tests. TCRdb re-hosts the immuneACCESS table, in-frame sequences only. Its copies lack some clones; in the studies checked, an unresolved V gene accounts for under half of them, and the cause for the rest is not known. V, J and clone size are those of that table, while D and trimming were read from the DNA. This sample is represented by roughly 120,000 clones; approximately 90% of them were singletons. The top ten hold roughly 1.5% of the sample.

V is cut by 7 bases and J by 0 bases, and the space between the germline ends is 13 bases. For CDR1 and CDR2, the germline V gene lists SQVTM and ANQGSEA. From its cysteine to its phenylalanine, the CDR3 spans 14 amino acids. Left in the record is the CDR3 DNA by itself, 42 bases read in frame from the first base. According to the study, the label for this sample's time point signals: baseline before first vaccination. The vaccinee samples were drawn from two UK trials, COV001 and COV002, one of which was a single-blind randomized controlled phase 2/3 trial testing AZD1222 (ChAdOx1 nCoV-19) in healthy adults. Trial participant PBMC samples were collected at day 0 and day 28 after the second dose for TCRbeta chain sequencing.

The sequence links TRBV29-1 to TRBJ1-5, with the D gene not clear enough to name. Here the sequenced sample was peripheral blood, taken on day 0 of AZD1222 vaccination. This TCR came from an adult in good health. The DNA reads TGCAGCGCCACGCAAGCCTTTAGCAATCAGCCCCAGCATTTT. It is translated as CSATQAFSNQPQHF.